This entry describes one T cell receptor beta chain. These data originate in a study of cytotoxic CD8 clonotypes in ibrutinib-treated CLL. Assay: immunoSEQ multiplex PCR; the TCRdb copy retains only in-frame clones and omits some. The data show around 150,000 clones, 80% seen once. This CDR3 comprises 18 residues. The V gene lost 5 bases and the J gene lost 3 bases, with 25 bases spanning the gap. Per germline, CDR1 GTSNPN and CDR2 SVGIG (reference sequence). V and J are TRBV30 and TRBJ2-2; TRBD1 or TRBD2 may be the D gene (5 bases each). Material: PBMCs, obtained after 36 months of ibrutinib treatment. The sequence was obtained from a human donor with chronic lymphocytic leukemia. The CDR3 nucleotides are TGTGCCTGGTTGAGGGGCGCGTCGGGCCTCGGGGACACCGGGGAGCTGTTTTTT. This sequence encodes CAWLRGASGLGDTGELFF.